The T cell receptor (beta chain) described here comes from a study of shared clonotypes between healthy human individuals. Broader study findings: With a few donors compared, about 5.2% of naive CD4 clonotypes were shared. Clonotypes shared by all four sorted-subset donors had higher generation probabilities than non-shared clonotypes.

The V gene's germline CDR1 is MNHEY and CDR2 SVGAGI. V was cut by 2 bases and J by 2 bases, with 12 bases left in between. This CDR3 is built from 16 residues. Genomic DNA from each subset was divided evenly over several immunoSEQ plates. Assay used: immunoSEQ multiplex PCR; TCRdb lists only in-frame clones, some missing. The table shows about 610,000 clones, with 95% to 98% occurring only once. Both subsets, CD45RA+ naive and CD45RA-negative memory, were split from the CD4+ cells. Worth noting for this clone: Antigen: not known.

Input material: naive CD4+ T cells sorted from blood. Subset meaning: CD45RA+ positively selected. The V gene is TRBV6-5, the J gene TRBJ1-4; no definite D call. This sequence originates from a woman in her 30s in good health. The CDR3 sequence is CASSYRGPGTNEKLFF. CDR3 bases: TGTGCCAGCAGTTACAGAGGGCCTGGGACTAATGAAAAACTGTTTTTT.